A selection of T cell receptor beta chains follows, all from one sample in a study of blood T cell repertoires in COVID-19. Profiled with immunoSEQ multiplex PCR; TCRdb holds only in-frame clones, not every one. The sample lists 320,000 or so clones, roughly 85% occurring once. The sample consisted of PBMCs or T cells enriched from blood (not recorded which). The receptors here all came from a woman in her twenties or thirties who had been exposed to COVID-19. Both conserved end residues are part of each CDR3. A D gene is named only where the DNA matches it firmly. Only part of the rows carry a size: once, few, many, or a class if the clone is expanded.

-	TRBV21-1	TRBJ2-5	-	TGTGCCAGCAGCAAAGTATCACTAACAGAGACCCAGTACTTC	CASSKVSLTETQYF
-	TRBV24-1	TRBJ2-3	-	TGTGCCACCAGTGCCGCGGGGTTCACAGATACGCAGTATTTT	CATSAAGFTDTQYF
-	TRBV7-9	TRBJ2-7	-	TGTGCCAGCAGCTCTTCAGGAAGCGGTACCCACCCCTACGAGCAGTACTTC	CASSSSGSGTHPYEQYF
once	TRBV6-6	TRBJ1-5	TRBD1	TGTGCCAGCAGTCCGTCAGGGGGCTATGAGAGCAATCAGCCCCAGCATTTT	CASSPSGGYESNQPQHF
-	TRBV4-1	TRBJ2-7	-	TGCGCCAGCAGCCAAGGACAGGAGTATTACGAGCAGTACTTC	CASSQGQEYYEQYF
-	TRBV5-6	TRBJ1-2	TRBD1	TGTGCCAGCAGCCCGCAGACAGGGAGTGGGCATGGCTACACCTTC	CASSPQTGSGHGYTF
-	TRBV6-5	TRBJ2-3	-	TGTGCCAGCAGTTACACAAAACTAGTAGCAGATACGCAGTATTTT	CASSYTKLVADTQYF
-	TRBV6-5	TRBJ2-5	-	TGTGCCAGCAGTACAGGCCTTTCATCCTGGGAGACCCAGTACTTC	CASSTGLSSWETQYF
-	TRBV3-1/TRBV3-2	TRBJ1-5	-	TGTGCCAGCAGCCCGGGTAGCAATCAGCCCCAGCATTTT	CASSPGSNQPQHF
-	TRBV7-9	TRBJ1-1	-	TGTGCCAGCAGCTTAGCGTTTTGGATAAGGCGGACTGAAGCTTTCTTT	CASSLAFWIRRTEAFF
-	TRBV12-3/TRBV12-4	TRBJ2-1	TRBD1	TGTGCCAGCATCTTACAGGGGTCGGATGAGCAGTTCTTC	CASILQGSDEQFF
-	TRBV29-1	TRBJ2-4	TRBD1	TGCAGCGTTGTTCGGACAGGGGGAAACATTCAGTACTTC	CSVVRTGGNIQYF
-	TRBV5-1	TRBJ1-1	-	TGCGCCAGCAGCTGGGGAGGGGAGGATGTCGGAGCTTTCTTT	CASSWGGEDVGAFF
-	TRBV6-5	TRBJ1-1	-	TGTGCCAGCCAACGAGGGAAAAACACTGAAGCTTTCTTT	CASQRGKNTEAFF
-	TRBV11-2	TRBJ2-5	TRBD2	TGTGCCAGCAGCCTCGGACTAGCGGGAGTAGAGACCCAGTACTTC	CASSLGLAGVETQYF
few	TRBV4-1	TRBJ1-4	TRBD1	TGCGCCAGCAGCCCGGGGACAGGGGGCTATGAAAAACTGTTTTTT	CASSPGTGGYEKLFF
-	TRBV5-4	TRBJ1-6	-	TGTGCCAGCAGCTTAGGAGGGACCTCCTATAATTCACCCCTCCACTTT	CASSLGGTSYNSPLHF
-	TRBV3-1/TRBV3-2	TRBJ2-7	-	TGTGCCAGCAGCCAAGGTAGGAGCGAGCAGTACTTC	CASSQGRSEQYF
-	TRBV21-1	TRBJ2-1	-	TGTGCCAGCAGCAAACGCGTCTCCCTTTTGTACAATGAGCAGTTCTTC	CASSKRVSLLYNEQFF
-	TRBV6-4	TRBJ2-7	-	TGTGCCAGCAGGGCCGCGGGAAAAGATTACGAGCAGTACTTC	CASRAAGKDYEQYF
-	TRBV15	TRBJ1-6	-	TGTGCCACCAGCAGAGACGTGGGACTCCAAAGAGATAATTCACCCCTCCACTTT	CATSRDVGLQRDNSPLHF
-	TRBV4-3	TRBJ2-1	-	TGCGCCAGCAGCCCATCTATCTACAATGAGCAGTTCTTC	CASSPSIYNEQFF
-	TRBV3-1/TRBV3-2	TRBJ1-2	-	TGTGCCAGCAGCCAAGAAATGAGGGACTATGGCTACACCTTC	CASSQEMRDYGYTF
-	TRBV7-9	TRBJ1-1	TRBD1	TGTGCCAGCAGCCCCAGGGGACAGTTCAACACTGAAGCTTTCTTT	CASSPRGQFNTEAFF
-	TRBV12-3/TRBV12-4	TRBJ1-1	TRBD1	TGTGCCAGCAGTTTAGCGAGGGGGCGGAAAGCTTTCTTT	CASSLARGRKAFF
-	TRBV20-1	TRBJ1-4	-	TGCAGTGCGCCCCAGAATGAAAAACTGTTTTTT	CSAPQNEKLFF
-	TRBV28	TRBJ1-2	-	TGTGCCAGCAGTAACACCCGGAGAGACTACACCTTC	CASSNTRRDYTF
-	TRBV5-4	TRBJ2-5	TRBD1	TGTGCCAGCAGTGCAGGGGGACGGCGGGAAGAGACCCAGTACTTC	CASSAGGRREETQYF
-	TRBV28	TRBJ1-5	-	TGTGCCAGCAGTTCCGCGGGGCAGTTCAATCAGCCCCAGCATTTT	CASSSAGQFNQPQHF
-	TRBV10-2	TRBJ1-6	-	TGCGCCAGCAGGACTCGAGCGGGGAACTCACCCCTCCACTTT	CASRTRAGNSPLHF
-	TRBV27	TRBJ2-7	TRBD2	TGTGCCAGCAGTGTTACTAGCGGGAGGGCCTACGAGCAGTACTTC	CASSVTSGRAYEQYF
-	TRBV5-4	TRBJ1-4	-	TGTGCCAGCAGCTCAAAAACGGACAGCAATGAAAAACTGTTTTTT	CASSSKTDSNEKLFF
-	TRBV5-1	TRBJ2-3	TRBD2	TGCGCCAGCAGCTCCGGACTAGCGGGGGTCGCTAGCACAGATACGCAGTATTTT	CASSSGLAGVASTDTQYF
once	TRBV5-5	TRBJ2-7	TRBD2	TGTGCCAGCCTATCAGCGGGGATTACTGGGGAGCAGTACTTC	CASLSAGITGEQYF
once	TRBV7-2	TRBJ2-2	TRBD2	TGTGCCAGCAGCTTCGGGAGCGGGAGCAACGGGGAGCTGTTTTTT	CASSFGSGSNGELFF
-	TRBV2	TRBJ2-2	-	TGTGCCAGCAGTGGAATTTCTAGCACCGGGGAGCTGTTTTTT	CASSGISSTGELFF
-	TRBV7-3	TRBJ1-1	TRBD1	TGTGCCAGCAGCTTAGGCGTACAGGGGCCGGGCACTGAAGCTTTCTTT	CASSLGVQGPGTEAFF